One and the same sample provided the 14 T cell receptor beta chains below, sequenced in a study of T cells in Graves' hyperthyroidism and ophthalmopathy. Using RNA transcripts as the source, TCR beta CDR3 regions were amplified. When the TCR CDR3 underwent first-round RT-PCR, the HTBI primer set was used. TCRdb independently ran MiXCR on the multiplex PCR reads; one entry per CDR3 protein. The data show some 650,000 distinct CDR3 sequences, roughly 15% seen once. The sample comprised blood. These receptor sequences come from a woman in her 40s with Graves' ophthalmopathy.

This clonotype was picked up many times. This chain joins TRBV5-1 and TRBJ1-5; a weak D match, TRBD1 (5 bases). The CDR3 sequence is 14 residues long. The germline V gene encodes CDR1 SGHRS and CDR2 YFSETQ. The V end was cut by 0 bases, the J end by 3 bases, with 7 bases between. CDR3 DNA: TGCGCCAGCAGCTTGGAAGGGGACAATCAGCCCCAGCATTTT. It translates to CASSLEGDNQPQHF.

The chain recombines TRBV6-2 or TRBV6-3 with TRBJ2-1, with D perhaps TRBD1 (6 bases). The CDR3 has 16 amino acids. The germline gives CDR1 MNHEY, CDR2 SVGEGT. With 4 bases removed from V and 3 bases from J, the gap between germline ends came to 16 bases. As DNA, the CDR3 is TGTGCCAGCAGTTTTGTACCGGGACAATTCTACAATGAGCAGTTCTTC. Its protein product is CASSFVPGQFYNEQFF.

This clonotype was counted ten times or more. J is TRBJ2-3 and V is TRBV28; unclear D gene. Trimming cost V 4 bases and J 7 bases, with 12 bases left between them. Germline assignment: CDR1 MDHEN and CDR2 SYDVKM. CDR3 length: 13 amino acids. CDR3 nucleotides: TGTGCCAGCAGTTCAGGACCTCCTTATACGCAGTATTTT. Its protein is CASSSGPPYTQYF.

The chain couples TRBV5-1 to TRBJ2-1; 10 nucleotides align to TRBD2. The J segment lost 10 bases and the V segment lost 0 bases, leaving 7 bases of the junction unmatched. Per germline, CDR1 SGHRS and CDR2 YFSETQ. The CDR3 has 15 amino acids. The CDR3: CASSLGTSGNEEQFF. DNA of the CDR3: TGCGCCAGCAGCTTGGGGACTAGCGGAAACGAGGAGCAGTTCTTC.

In its sample, this clonotype was seen many times. The chain couples TRBV28 to TRBJ2-7; D is perhaps TRBD1 (7 bases). CDR1 is MDHEN and CDR2 is SYDVKM in the germline V gene. The CDR3 loop spans 15 amino acids. V dropped 3 bases and J dropped 1 base, with 13 bases sitting between them. In DNA, the CDR3 is TGTGCCAGCAGTTTGCGGGACAGCTTTTCCTACGAGCAGTACTTC. Translating it yields CASSLRDSFSYEQYF.

The rearrangement joins TRBV2 to TRBJ2-1; D remains unclear. The CDR3 spans 13 residues. V was cut by 4 bases and J by 8 bases, with 12 bases left in between. Germline loops: CDR1 SNHLY, CDR2 FYNNEI. Written as DNA, the CDR3 is TGTGCCAGCAGTGGCCTGGCGAGTCATGAGCAGTTCTTC. It is translated as CASSGLASHEQFF.

The rearrangement uses TRBV4-1 and TRBJ2-6; D gene unclear. The CDR3 extends over 17 amino acids. Germline V lookup: CDR1 MGHRA, CDR2 YSYEKL. V was shortened by 0 bases and J by 0 bases, with 9 bases between the two germline ends. The CDR3 protein is CASSQEAGTSGANVLTF. The CDR3, as DNA: TGCGCCAGCAGCCAAGAGGCAGGAACCTCTGGGGCCAACGTCCTGACTTTC.

This clonotype has a count of ten or more. The chain uses TRBV15 and TRBJ1-1; D perhaps matches TRBD1 (5 bases). V was cut by 5 bases and J by 0 bases, with 10 bases left in between. This CDR3 comprises 14 residues. Germline V CDR1 and CDR2: LNHNV, YYDKDF (reference sequence). The CDR3 nucleotides are TGTGCCACCAGCGGGGGGATAATGAACACTGAAGCTTTCTTT. It yields the protein CATSGGIMNTEAFF.

This chain uses TRBV20-1 with TRBJ2-1; 9 nucleotides match TRBD2. Gene TRBJ2-7 matches the end of the DNA better, so the J call may be wrong. The germline V gene has CDR1 DFQATT and CDR2 SNEGSKA (reference sequence). The length of the CDR3 is 14 residues. Written as DNA, the CDR3 is TGCAGTGCTAGGGGGGGACTAGCATACAATGAGCAGTACTTC. Translation gives CSARGGLAYNEQYF.

The chain combines TRBV4-2 with TRBJ2-5, with D uncertain. V was pared by 4 bases and J by 2 bases, with 11 bases between. Germline V gives CDR1 LGHNA, CDR2 YNFKEQ. The CDR3 is 14 amino acids. CDR3 region: CASSRGSTQETQYF. The DNA for the CDR3 is TGTGCCAGCAGCCGTGGCAGTACTCAAGAGACCCAGTACTTC.

In this sample, this clonotype turned up many times. The chain couples TRBV12-3 or TRBV12-4 to TRBJ1-1; D not resolved. The CDR3 is 13 residues long. The V gene lost 2 bases and the J gene lost 8 bases, with 12 bases spanning the gap. The CDR3 region is CASSLSGVEEAFF. The CDR3 DNA is TGTGCCAGCAGTTTAAGCGGTGTTGAGGAAGCTTTCTTT.

The chain recombines TRBV12-3 or TRBV12-4 with TRBJ1-1; D is unclear. V shed 6 bases and J shed 10 bases, with 21 bases lying between them. CDR3 size: 14 residues. In DNA, the CDR3 is TGTGCCAGCAGCCCCCATACAGCGCTGGCAAGAGCTTTCTTT. Translated: CASSPHTALARAFF.

This clonotype was seen a single time. This sequence joins TRBV2 and TRBJ1-2; 10 bases align to TRBD1. The V and J ends lost 4 bases and 1 base, in that order; junction bases with no gene match: 3. Per the germline V gene, CDR1 is SNHLY and CDR2 is FYNNEI. The CDR3 is 15 residues long. The CDR3: CASSGQGAGNYGYTF. The CDR3, as DNA: TGTGCCAGCAGTGGACAGGGGGCCGGTAACTATGGCTACACCTTC.

The J gene is TRBJ2-7, the V gene TRBV20-1; 7 bases align to TRBD1. Per the germline V gene, CDR1 is DFQATT and CDR2 is SNEGSKA (reference sequence). The J segment lost 4 bases and the V segment lost 6 bases, leaving 12 bases of the junction unmatched. CDR3 length: 14 amino acids. The CDR3 here is CSAMEPGQTYEQYF. DNA of the CDR3: TGCAGTGCGATGGAACCGGGACAGACGTACGAGCAGTACTTC.